Below, 18 T cell receptor beta chains from the same sample are listed, as sequenced in a study of T cell responses to AZD1222 COVID-19 vaccine. Libraries were prepared by immunoSEQ multiplex PCR; TCRdb keeps only in-frame clonotypes and omits some of them. There are about 64,000 clones in the sample; 75% to 95% occur only once, and 6.3% lies in the top ten. The source material was peripheral blood, sampled 28 days after the second dose of the MenACWY control vaccine. Source of these receptors: an adult who received the MenACWY meningococcal vaccine as a control.

The chain couples TRBV10-3 to TRBJ1-6; no firm D call. This CDR3 spans 14 amino acids. The germline gives CDR1 ENHRY, CDR2 SYGVKD. The V end was cut by 0 bases, the J end by 9 bases, with 9 bases between. The CDR3 loop reads CAISESMDRSPLHF. The DNA of the CDR3 is TGTGCCATCAGTGAGTCGATGGATCGTTCACCCCTCCACTTT.

In its sample, this clone was seen a few times. V is TRBV18 and J is TRBJ2-1, with TRBD2 matching 12 bases. CDR1 KGHSH and CDR2 LQKENI come from the germline V gene. The CDR3 is 15 amino acids. Losses at the gene ends were 3 bases for V and 9 bases for J; bases not matched to a gene: 6. This CDR3 is CASSPKGLAGTEQFF. DNA for the CDR3: TGTGCCAGCTCACCGAAGGGACTAGCGGGTACTGAGCAGTTCTTC.

The chain recombines TRBV4-1 with TRBJ2-7; D is unresolved. Trimming removed 4 bases at V and 1 base at J, with 8 bases between. The CDR3 totals 13 residues. Germline V gene data show CDR1 as MGHRA and CDR2 as YSYEKL. CDR3: CASSLRPSYEQYF. As DNA, the CDR3 is TGCGCCAGCAGCCTCCGACCGTCCTACGAGCAGTACTTC.

This clone has ten or more counts. The chain recombines TRBV15 with TRBJ1-2, with a possible D match to TRBD1 (6 bases). V lost 5 bases, J lost 7 bases, and 17 bases lay in between. The CDR3 spans 14 residues. Germline CDR1 reads LNHNV; CDR2 reads YYDKDF (reference sequence). Here the CDR3 DNA reads TGTGCCACCAGCTTAAGGACAACAGGGTTTGGCTACACCTTC. The encoded protein is CATSLRTTGFGYTF.

This chain connects TRBV30 to TRBJ2-7, with TRBD1 identical over 10 bases. This CDR3 has 13 amino acids. Germline V CDR1 and CDR2: GTSNPN, SVGIG (reference sequence). Unmatched junction bases numbered 5, after V lost 4 bases and J lost 5 bases. DNA for the CDR3: TGTGCCTGGACCGGGACAGGGGTGGACGAGCAGTACTTC. Translating it yields CAWTGTGVDEQYF.

This chain connects TRBV27 to TRBJ1-2, with D possibly being TRBD1 (5 bases). Trimming pared 5 bases from V and 6 bases from J, leaving 19 bases between. CDR1 is MNHEY and CDR2 is SMNVEV in the germline V gene (reference sequence). This CDR3 spans 15 amino acids. CDR3 coding DNA: TGTGCCAGCAGTAAAACCCCCATCAGGGTGGATGGCTACACCTTC. Translating gives CASSKTPIRVDGYTF.

This sequence joins TRBV6-1 and TRBJ2-3; maybe TRBD2 (6 bases). Trimming cost V 1 base and J 0 bases, with 8 bases left between them. Germline V gene lookup returns CDR1 MNHNS and CDR2 SASEGT. The CDR3 is made up of 15 amino acids. The CDR3 sequence is CASSEEGTSTDTQYF. The CDR3 coding sequence is TGTGCCAGCAGTGAAGAAGGGACTAGCACAGATACGCAGTATTTT.

The chain employs TRBV18 and TRBJ1-2; D may be TRBD1 (5 bases). The CDR3 is made up of 13 amino acids. In germline, CDR1 is KGHSH, CDR2 LQKENI. Trimming removed 3 bases from V and 7 bases from J, with 12 bases in between. CDR3 DNA sequence: TGTGCCAGCTCACCCTCTTTCCAGGGTGGCTACACCTTC. Its translation: CASSPSFQGGYTF.

The chain uses TRBV27 and TRBJ1-6; TRBD1 aligns across 7 bases. This CDR3 region has 15 residues. V lost 2 bases, J lost 9 bases, and 7 bases stayed unmatched. Germline V gene data show CDR1 as MNHEY and CDR2 as SMNVEV (reference sequence). CDR3 DNA sequence: TGTGCCAGCAGTTTAGGGTCAGGGGGATTTTCACCCCTCCACTTT. Encoded protein: CASSLGSGGFSPLHF.

This sequence joins TRBV6-6 and TRBJ1-4, with 7 bases lining up with TRBD1. CDR3 size: 15 residues. Germline loops: CDR1 MNHNY, CDR2 SVGAGI (reference sequence). Trimming cost V 5 bases and J 7 bases; bases outside gene matches: 10. The CDR3 DNA reads TGTGCCAGCAGTCTCACAGGGGCTGGGGGTGAAAAACTGTTTTTT. Translating gives CASSLTGAGGEKLFF.

Only one count was recorded for this clone. CDR3 DNA: TGCGCCAGCAGCCATGAGGCGGGGGCCGATTCACCCCTCCACTTT. As protein: CASSHEAGADSPLHF. The gene calls are TRBV4-3 and TRBJ1-6, with D tentatively TRBD1 (6 bases). The CDR3 has 15 residues. The germline V gene encodes CDR1 LGHNA and CDR2 YSLEER. Trimming cost V 3 bases and J 8 bases, with 14 bases left between them.

The rearrangement joins TRBV29-1 to TRBJ1-1, with D unclear. The CDR3 loop spans 10 amino acids. Trimming took off 5 bases at V and 4 bases at J, with 5 bases between the two ends. Germline CDR1 reads SQVTM; CDR2 reads ANQGSEA. The CDR3 is CSVLGTEAFF. The CDR3 DNA follows: TGCAGCGTTCTGGGCACTGAAGCTTTCTTT.

This clone was found once. CDR3 region: CAISDRELGAATDTQYF. The CDR3, as DNA: TGTGCCATCAGTGACCGGGAACTGGGTGCGGCGACAGATACGCAGTATTTT. This sequence joins TRBV10-3 and TRBJ2-3; D possibly corresponds to TRBD2 (5 bases). The germline gives CDR1 ENHRY, CDR2 SYGVKD. This CDR3 contains 17 residues. Between the trimmed V and J ends, which lost 3 bases and 3 bases, there was a span of 19 bases.

Points on this clone: In the same sample, other DNA sequences code for this CDR3. The chain combines TRBV6-4 with TRBJ1-1; no clear D gene. V was pared by 4 bases and J by 2 bases, with 8 bases between. Per the germline V gene, CDR1 is MRHNA and CDR2 is SNTAGT. This CDR3 has 13 residues. The CDR3 loop reads CASSARGNTEAFF. In nucleotides, the CDR3 is TGTGCCAGCAGTGCCCGCGGAAACACTGAAGCTTTCTTT.

This clone is termed medium-sized (0.01 to 0.1%). The chain is built from TRBV28 and TRBJ2-1; tentative D call: TRBD2 (6 bases). CDR3 length: 13 residues. V lost 4 bases, J lost 9 bases, and 13 bases lay in between. Germline V gene lookup returns CDR1 MDHEN and CDR2 SYDVKM. The CDR3 bases are TGTGCCAGCAGTTGGGGGACTTCGGGTGAGCAGTTCTTC. Translation: CASSWGTSGEQFF.

This chain joins TRBV11-2 and TRBJ2-7; 7 nucleotides match TRBD2. Losses at the gene ends were 5 bases for V and 9 bases for J; bases not matched to a gene: 10. Germline loops: CDR1 SGHAT, CDR2 FQNNGV. This CDR3 has 13 residues. For the CDR3, the DNA is TGTGCCAGCAGCCCGGGGACTATTTGGTGGCAGTACTTC. This sequence encodes CASSPGTIWWQYF. Based on the CDR3 plus reference TRBV11-2 and TRBJ2-7, the full variable domain is EAGVAQSPRYKIIEKRQSVAFWCNPISGHATLYWYQQILGQGPKLLIQFQNNGVVDDSQLPKDRFSAERLKGVDSTLKIQPAKLEDSAVYLCASSPGTIWWQYFGPGTRLTVT.

The chain carries TRBV6-5 and TRBJ2-3, with TRBD2 matching 10 bases. The germline gives CDR1 MNHEY, CDR2 SVGAGI. The trim removed 4 bases at V and 4 bases at J, leaving 5 bases unmatched. The CDR3 extends over 15 amino acids. The CDR3 sequence is CASSSRGTSADTQYF. The CDR3, as DNA: TGTGCCAGCAGTTCCAGGGGGACTAGCGCAGATACGCAGTATTTT.

This clone is termed medium-sized. V gene TRBV6-4 combines with J gene TRBJ2-1; 9 nucleotides match TRBD2. Germline CDR1 is MRHNA and CDR2 is SNTAGT. With 3 bases clipped from V and 0 bases from J, the junction kept 0 bases outside the gene matches. The CDR3 is 15 residues long. Here the CDR3 reads CASSEREGSYNEQFF. DNA for the CDR3: TGTGCCAGCAGTGAGCGGGAGGGCTCCTACAATGAGCAGTTCTTC.